Listed below are T cell receptor beta chains from one sample, sequenced in a study of cytomegalovirus exposure and HLA in healthy donors. Repertoires were generated with immunoSEQ multiplex PCR, while TCRdb's copy carries only in-frame clones and drops some. The table shows approximately 100,000 clones, with roughly 78% occurring only once. Sequenced material: PBMCs. All receptors come from a middle-aged woman in good health and CMV-seronegative. Both conserved end residues are part of each CDR3. The D gene is left open where the match is weak. Expanded clones are given a class, and other clones once, few, many or no size at all.

d_gene	v_gene	j_gene	abundance	CDR3nt	CDR3aa
NA	TRBV6-5	TRBJ2-5	NA	TGTGCCAGCATGCGCGAGGGGGCGGGGGAGACCCAGTACTTC	CASMREGAGETQYF
TRBD2	TRBV10-1	TRBJ2-1	NA	TGCGCCAGCAGTGGGGCTAGCGGAAGCTCCTACAATGAGCAGTTCTTC	CASSGASGSSYNEQFF
TRBD2	TRBV7-8	TRBJ2-5	NA	TGTGCCAGCAGCCTACTAGCGGGAGGGCCCGCAGAGACCCAGTACTTC	CASSLLAGGPAETQYF
NA	TRBV19	TRBJ1-1	NA	TGTGCCAGTACCCACGGGGGAGTCACTGAAGCTTTCTTT	CASTHGGVTEAFF
TRBD1	TRBV4-1	TRBJ1-1	few	TGCGCCAGCAGCCGCCTACGACCGGGACAGGGGCGCACTGAAGCTTTCTTT	CASSRLRPGQGRTEAFF
TRBD1	TRBV11-2	TRBJ2-1	few	TGTGCCAGCAGCTTCAACAGGGGAATCTACAATGAGCAGTTCTTC	CASSFNRGIYNEQFF
NA	TRBV5-1	TRBJ1-4	NA	TGCGCCAGCAGCTTGGCCGGGGGGGAGGGGCGAAGAAAACTGTTTTTT	CASSLAGGEGRRKLFF
TRBD1	TRBV28	TRBJ1-1	NA	TGTGCCAGCAGTTACCGGACAGGGAAAGCTTTCTTT	CASSYRTGKAFF
NA	TRBV7-2	TRBJ1-5	NA	TGTGCCAGCAGCTTCTCGACAGGTCTTCAGCCCCAGCATTTT	CASSFSTGLQPQHF
NA	TRBV28	TRBJ1-5	few	TGTGCCAGCAGTCCGCCCACGGTAGGGGATCAGCCCCAGCATTTT	CASSPPTVGDQPQHF
TRBD2	TRBV6-1	TRBJ2-4	NA	TGTGCCAGCAGTGCCCCCACTCGCGGGGGGGCCCAAGACAAAAACATTCAGTACTTC	CASSAPTRGGAQDKNIQYF
TRBD1	TRBV6-4	TRBJ2-7	NA	TGTGCCAGCACCGGGACAGGGCTCTACGAGCAGTACTTC	CASTGTGLYEQYF
NA	TRBV5-4	TRBJ1-5	NA	TGTGCCAGCAGCTTGGCCCCGGGGAGCAATCAGCCCCAGCATTTT	CASSLAPGSNQPQHF
NA	TRBV18	TRBJ1-1	few	TGTGCCAGCTCACCAGTTTTCGGGGTGGGGACTGAAGCTTTCTTT	CASSPVFGVGTEAFF
NA	TRBV9	TRBJ1-1	NA	TGTGCCAGCAGCGTAGCCACATCCACTGAAGCTTTCTTT	CASSVATSTEAFF
NA	TRBV20-1	TRBJ1-1	NA	TGCAGTCTGGGGGGGTACACTGAAGCTTTCTTT	CSLGGYTEAFF
NA	TRBV14	TRBJ2-2	few	TGTGCCAGCAGCCAAGGGCGGGACAGTGTGTTCACCGGGGAGCTGTTTTTT	CASSQGRDSVFTGELFF
NA	TRBV7-2	TRBJ1-2	NA	TGTGCCAGCAGCCGGACAGCTTATGGCTACACCTTC	CASSRTAYGYTF
TRBD2	TRBV30	TRBJ2-1	NA	TGTGCCTGGAGTGTCCCGGGACTAGCGGGAGCTTATGTCGATGAGCAGTTCTTC	CAWSVPGLAGAYVDEQFF
TRBD1	TRBV7-9	TRBJ1-4	once	TGTGCCAGCAGCCTAGGGGGCGCCGAAGGCGAAAAACTGTTTTTT	CASSLGGAEGEKLFF
NA	TRBV4-3	TRBJ1-1	NA	TGCGCCAGCAGCCAAGATCGGGGGGGCCCCACTGAAGCTTTCTTT	CASSQDRGGPTEAFF
NA	TRBV7-2	TRBJ1-4	few	TGTGCCAGCAGCTTAGCCGGGACTCAAAATGAAAAACTGTTTTTT	CASSLAGTQNEKLFF
TRBD1	TRBV11-3	TRBJ1-3	NA	TGTGCCAGCAGCTCGGGACAGATCCCTGGAAACACCATATATTTT	CASSSGQIPGNTIYF
NA	TRBV7-2	TRBJ2-1	NA	TGTGCCAGCAGCTCCCGTCGAAGCGGAGCCGACAATGAGCAGTTCTTC	CASSSRRSGADNEQFF
NA	TRBV19	TRBJ1-2	NA	TGTGCCAGTAGTATTTCGAGGGCTGGTCGTTTTACAGCTTCGGGCTACACCTTC	CASSISRAGRFTASGYTF
NA	TRBV11-3	TRBJ1-2	NA	TGTGCCAGCAGCCAATCAGACTATGGCTACACCTTC	CASSQSDYGYTF
NA	TRBV27	TRBJ1-6	NA	TGTGCCAGCAGTTTAGACCGGGGGGCTTCACCCCTCCACTTT	CASSLDRGASPLHF
NA	TRBV5-4	TRBJ1-2	NA	TGTGCCAGCAGTGCTTGGGAGGGACTTGGGAGCTATGGCTACACCTTC	CASSAWEGLGSYGYTF
TRBD2	TRBV28	TRBJ2-1	few	TGTGCCAGCAGTTTGAGACTAGCGGGAGGTCTGAGCTCCTACAATGAGCAGTTCTTC	CASSLRLAGGLSSYNEQFF
NA	TRBV7-2	TRBJ2-3	once	TGTGCCAGCGGGTTAGTATCTAGCACAGATACGCAGTATTTT	CASGLVSSTDTQYF
NA	TRBV28	TRBJ1-2	NA	TGTGCCAGCAGGGAAATGGGGGCCATCGCTAACTATGGCTACACCTTC	CASREMGAIANYGYTF
TRBD2	TRBV27	TRBJ2-2	once	TGTGCCAGCAATTACCGCTGGGTAGCGGGGGACACCGGGGAGCTGTTTTTT	CASNYRWVAGDTGELFF
TRBD1	TRBV25-1	TRBJ1-3	few	TGTGCCAGCAGCCAATCCGGGACAGGAGGAAACACCATATATTTT	CASSQSGTGGNTIYF
NA	TRBV7-9	TRBJ1-1	NA	TGTGCCAGCAGCTTACGAGAGGTGAACACTGAAGCTTTCTTT	CASSLREVNTEAFF
NA	TRBV9	TRBJ2-2	NA	TGTGCCAGCAGCGCACAGGGAGACACCGGGGAGCTGTTTTTT	CASSAQGDTGELFF
TRBD1	TRBV4-3	TRBJ1-4	NA	TGCGCCAGCAGCCAAGATTTCGGGACAGGGTCGAATGAAAAACTGTTTTTT	CASSQDFGTGSNEKLFF
NA	TRBV10-3	TRBJ2-4	NA	TGTGCCTCCGCGAAAACAGCCAAAAACATTCAGTACTTC	CASAKTAKNIQYF
NA	TRBV28	TRBJ1-2	NA	TGTGCCAGCGGCAGGGTCGGCTACACCTTC	CASGRVGYTF
TRBD2	TRBV14	TRBJ2-1	NA	TGTGCCAGCAGCCAAGACGGGGGGACTGAGCAGTTCTTC	CASSQDGGTEQFF
TRBD1	TRBV27	TRBJ2-3	few	TGTGCCAGCAGGAGGACAGGGGACACAGATACGCAGTATTTT	CASRRTGDTDTQYF
NA	TRBV19	TRBJ1-2	few	TGTGCCAGTAGTATTGCAGGGGCCACTAACTATGGCTACACCTTC	CASSIAGATNYGYTF
NA	TRBV19	TRBJ2-1	once	TGTGCCGCCGCCACTACTTCCTACAATGAGCAGTTCTTC	CAAATTSYNEQFF
TRBD2	TRBV28	TRBJ2-7	NA	TGTGCCAGCAGAAATTCCCTAGCGGGAGTGGTCGAGCAGTACTTC	CASRNSLAGVVEQYF
TRBD1	TRBV28	TRBJ2-7	NA	TGTGCCAGCAGGCAGGACAGGGGCCCAACCTACGAGCAGTACTTC	CASRQDRGPTYEQYF